One sample yielded the 2 T cell receptor beta chains listed below, sequenced in a study of blood T cells in healthy people across ages. A J-beta primer mix and a sample-barcoded 5' primer were used in a second PCR of about 7 to 12 cycles. TCRdb itself ran the 5' RACE reads through MiXCR, one entry per CDR3 protein. The data hold approximately 900,000 distinct CDR3 sequences, with roughly 48% observed a single time. The sequenced sample consisted of blood. These receptors originate from a man between 25 and 39 years old in good health.

This clonotype was seen a handful of times. The V gene is TRBV20-1, the J gene TRBJ2-1; tentatively, D is TRBD2 (7 bases). This CDR3 is 15 amino acids long. V gave up 5 bases and J gave up 0 bases, with 14 bases separating them. The germline V gene encodes CDR1 DFQATT and CDR2 SNEGSKA (reference sequence). CDR3 bases: TGCAGTGCTCCCCGCGGGGGCCGCTCCTACAATGAGCAGTTCTTC. This encodes CSAPRGGRSYNEQFF.

The V gene is TRBV3-1, the J gene TRBJ2-1; possible D gene TRBD1, 5 bases. V lost 4 bases to trimming and J lost 4 bases, with 20 bases between them. The CDR3 spans 17 residues. Germline CDR1 and CDR2: LGHDT and YNNKEL (reference sequence). CDR3 bases: TGTGCCAGCAGCCCATATCACCTCCGCAGGGATTACAATGAGCAGTTCTTC. Translation gives CASSPYHLRRDYNEQFF.